These T cell receptor beta chains were read from a single sample in a study of T cells in Graves' hyperthyroidism and ophthalmopathy. TCRdb analysed the multiplex PCR reads with MiXCR anew, one entry per CDR3 protein. This repertoire shows more than 550,000 distinct CDR3 sequences, around 20% found once; its top ten account for 15% to 20%. The specimen was blood. These receptors were taken from a woman aged 45 to 65 with Graves' hyperthyroidism that later progressed to Graves' ophthalmopathy. Both conserved end residues are part of each CDR3. A D gene is named only where the DNA matches it firmly. A row's size may be missing; if present it is once, few, many or a size class.

CDR3nt,CDR3aa,v_gene,j_gene,abundance,d_gene
TGTGCCAGCAGCCCACCGGCCCGCTCCTATAATTCACCCCTCCACTTT,CASSPPARSYNSPLHF,TRBV7-9,TRBJ1-6,few,.
TGTGCCATCCTTTGGAGGGGCGGCACAGATACGCAGTATTTT,CAILWRGGTDTQYF,TRBV6-1,TRBJ2-3,few,.
TGTGCCAGCAGCCAAGCGCCAGATAGCTCCTACGAGCAGTACTTC,CASSQAPDSSYEQYF,TRBV4-2,TRBJ2-7,.,.
TGCAGTGCTAGCCCTAAGGCGGGGGGCCACAATGAGCAGTTCTTC,CSASPKAGGHNEQFF,TRBV20-1,TRBJ2-1,few,TRBD2
TGTGCCATCAGTGGGACTAGCGGGGGCACAGATACGCAGTATTTT,CAISGTSGGTDTQYF,TRBV10-3,TRBJ2-3,few,TRBD2
TGTGCCAGCAGCTCGCAGGACTACAATGAGCAGTTCTTC,CASSSQDYNEQFF,TRBV7-9,TRBJ2-1,few,.
TGTGCCAGCAGTTACGGGGAATCTGAGCAGTTCTTC,CASSYGESEQFF,TRBV6-2/TRBV6-3,TRBJ2-1,few,.
TGTGCCAGCAGCTTGAACAGGGGCTACGAGCAGTACTTC,CASSLNRGYEQYF,TRBV5-6,TRBJ2-7,many,TRBD1
TGTGCCAGCTCTCCGGACAATGAGCAGTTCTTC,CASSPDNEQFF,TRBV18,TRBJ2-1,many,.
TGTGCCAGCAGCTTAACAGTTACAGGGGGCATTGGCACTGAAGCTTTCTTT,CASSLTVTGGIGTEAFF,TRBV7-3,TRBJ1-1,.,TRBD1